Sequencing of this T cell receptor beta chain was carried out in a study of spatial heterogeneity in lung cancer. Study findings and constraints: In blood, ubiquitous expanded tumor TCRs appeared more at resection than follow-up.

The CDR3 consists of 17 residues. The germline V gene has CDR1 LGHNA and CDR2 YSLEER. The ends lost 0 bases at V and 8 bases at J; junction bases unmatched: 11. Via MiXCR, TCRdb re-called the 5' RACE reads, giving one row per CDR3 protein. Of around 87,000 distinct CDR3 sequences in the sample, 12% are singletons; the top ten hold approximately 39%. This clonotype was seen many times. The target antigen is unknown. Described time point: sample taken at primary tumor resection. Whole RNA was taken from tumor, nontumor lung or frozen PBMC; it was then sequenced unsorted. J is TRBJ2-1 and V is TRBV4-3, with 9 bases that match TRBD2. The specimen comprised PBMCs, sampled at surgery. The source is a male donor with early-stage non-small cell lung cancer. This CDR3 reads CASSQDALGTSIHEQFF. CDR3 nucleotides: TGCGCCAGCAGCCAAGATGCGCTGGGGACTAGCATCCATGAGCAGTTCTTC.